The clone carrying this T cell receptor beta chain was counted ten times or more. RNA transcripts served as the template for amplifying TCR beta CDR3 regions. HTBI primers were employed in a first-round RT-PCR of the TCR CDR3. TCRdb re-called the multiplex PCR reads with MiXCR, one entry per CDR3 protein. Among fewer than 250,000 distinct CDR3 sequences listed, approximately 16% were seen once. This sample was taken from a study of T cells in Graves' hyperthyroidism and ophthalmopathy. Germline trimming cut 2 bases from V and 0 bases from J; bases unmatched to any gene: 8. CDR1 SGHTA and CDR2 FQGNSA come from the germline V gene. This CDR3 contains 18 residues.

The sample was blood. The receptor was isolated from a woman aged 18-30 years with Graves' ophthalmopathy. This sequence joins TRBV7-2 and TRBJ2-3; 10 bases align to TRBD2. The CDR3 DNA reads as TGTGCCAGCAGCTTAAGACCCTCACTAGCGGGGAGCACAGATACGCAGTATTTT. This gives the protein CASSLRPSLAGSTDTQYF.